The entry below gives a single T cell receptor (beta chain) sequence along with its context. The antigen remains undetermined. The data stem from a study of shared clonotypes between healthy human individuals. Whole-study findings and limits: In the sorted subsets, rarefaction showed sequencing was incomplete despite large depth. Apart from blood, nothing was sampled; tissue repertoires likely differ.

Healthy HIV-negative adults without recent acute infections or vaccinations served as donors. Here immunoSEQ multiplex PCR was the method, and the copy in TCRdb shows in-frame clones only, minus some. In the table there are fewer than 1.8 million clones, approximately 98.5% of which are singletons. The sequence derives from a man aged 25 to 40 in good health. The sample was naive CD4+ T cells sorted from blood. The subset here: CD45RA+ positively selected.

The CDR3 nucleotides are TGTGCCAGCAGTTTATTCCCCGCACAGTCCAAGGGCGGCGAGCAGTACTTC. Encoded protein: CASSLFPAQSKGGEQYF. The chain has TRBV28 and TRBJ2-7; D unresolved. CDR3 length: 17 residues. V gave up 1 base and J gave up 6 bases, with 22 bases separating them. Per the germline V gene, CDR1 is MDHEN and CDR2 is SYDVKM.